Listed here is a single T cell receptor beta chain. Its matching antigen is unknown. The source of the sample is a study of T cell therapy after organ transplantation. Study summary: T cells were expanded two to three weeks with 30 CMV class I/II epitopes. Whole-study findings and limits: Few nonresponder expansions may reflect low coverage from poor CD8+ yield. Post-therapy reconstitution appeared to include transferred and endogenous clonotypes.

This table comes from immunoSEQ multiplex PCR, and its TCRdb copy is limited to in-frame clones, with some not included. The table lists approximately 20,000 clones, about four fifths of them singletons. Looked up from germline, CDR1 is MGHDK and CDR2 is SYGVNS. Trimming took 2 bases from V and 1 from J, leaving 8 bases between them. The CDR3 is 14 amino acids. Time point given: 4-8 weeks after completion of therapy. This sequence was found in a human patient who had received a solid organ transplant and had CMV disease. These T cells may partly come from the graft donor. This rearrangement joins TRBV25-1 to TRBJ1-1, with a tentative D call TRBD1 (6 bases). This material consisted of CD8+ T cells from blood, taken after autologous CMV-specific T cell therapy. CDR3 loop: CASSEQGRNTEAFF. CDR3 nucleotide sequence: TGTGCCAGCAGTGAACAGGGGCGGAACACTGAAGCTTTCTTT.